The clone carrying this T cell receptor (beta chain) was seen repeatedly, ten times or more. Its antigen is not identified. Time point defined: newly diagnosed GD, antithyroid drugs for less than 3 months. The TCR library was made from RNA that had been extracted from PBMCs in TRIzol. This sample was taken from a study of regulatory T cells in long-lasting Graves disease. Overall study findings and caveats: Only a small sample size was used, which may have cut accuracy. With persistent disease, TRBV28, TRBJ1-2 and TRBJ2-5 were the favored segments.

The CDR3 has 16 residues. The ends lost 2 bases at V and 9 bases at J; junction bases unmatched: 13. Germline CDR1 SGDLS, CDR2 YYNGEE. Arm-PCR of CDR3 regions and iRepertoire HTBI primers were the basis on which TCR beta libraries were built. Each CDR3 protein is one row after TCRdb ran MiXCR on the multiplex PCR reads. Of more than 450,000 distinct CDR3 sequences in the sample, 15% to 20% were seen once. These data also formed part of another study, on T cells in Graves' hyperthyroidism and ophthalmopathy.

This specimen consisted of peripheral blood mononuclear cells (PBMCs), obtained at new diagnosis, from a patient treated with antithyroid drugs. The TCR originated in a man aged 35-49 years with Graves disease. The chain employs TRBV9 and TRBJ2-1; 8 bases align to TRBD2. CDR3 in amino acids: CASSVDPGLAGSEQFF. The CDR3 DNA reads as TGTGCCAGCAGCGTTGATCCAGGACTAGCAGGAAGTGAGCAGTTCTTC. Based on the CDR3 plus reference TRBV9 and TRBJ2-1, the full variable domain is DSGVTQTPKHLITATGQRVTLRCSPRSGDLSVYWYQQSLDQGLQFLIQYYNGEERAKGNILERFSAQQFPDLHSELNLSSLELGDSALYFCASSVDPGLAGSEQFFGPGTRLTVL.